What follows are 26 T cell receptor beta chains derived from one specimen sequenced in a study of vaccination effects on CD4 cells after COVID-19 (dated by TCRdb to the early 2020s). To identify antigen-specific CD4+ T cell clonotypes by their expansion, the ViraFEST assay first stimulated PBMC with viral peptide pools and then applied TCR sequencing. After around 10 days of culture, CD4+ T cells were isolated with the EasySep CD4+ T cell isolation kit. Two doses of either the BNT162b2 or the mRNA-1273 mRNA SARS-CoV-2 vaccine were administered to participants. Libraries were built with the immunoSEQ multiplex PCR assay. Entries here come from immuneACCESS through TCRdb and include only in-frame sequences with V and J called. Some clones fail to appear in such tables; in the studies checked, an unresolved V gene covers under half of the shortfall, and the cause of the remainder is unknown. This sample gives about 28,000 clones in total; more than 60% of them show up just once. 10% of the sample is taken by the ten largest.

Their recognized antigens are unknown. The sample here was CD4+ T cells from PBMCs cultured with HCoV-NL63 spike peptides, taken after COVID-19 vaccination. The sample's cell subset or site label, decoded: HCoV-NL63 spike overlapping peptide pool stimulation. These TCRs come from a human donor who received a COVID-19 vaccine.

This chain connects TRBV5-4 to TRBJ2-7; D is ambiguous. V dropped 0 bases and J dropped 0 bases, with 16 bases sitting between them. The germline gives CDR1 SGHNT, CDR2 YYREEE (reference sequence). The CDR3 consists of 17 residues. In DNA, the CDR3 is TGTGCCAGCAGCTTGGGAGGTTCGGTCTTAAGCTCCTACGAGCAGTACTTC. Translation: CASSLGGSVLSSYEQYF.

The chain carries TRBV27 and TRBJ2-7; D perhaps matches TRBD2 (6 bases). CDR3 length: 17 residues. In germline, CDR1 is MNHEY, CDR2 SMNVEV (reference sequence). The V end lost 2 bases, the J end lost 2 bases, and 19 bases lay between the germline ends. CDR3: CASSLRGGVQGAYEQYF. CDR3 sequence (DNA): TGTGCCAGCAGTTTAAGGGGCGGGGTTCAAGGGGCCTACGAGCAGTACTTC.

J is TRBJ1-4 and V is TRBV6-5, with 9 bases fitting TRBD1. CDR3 length: 14 residues. Per the germline V gene, CDR1 is MNHEY and CDR2 is SVGAGI. Trimming removed 4 bases from V and 8 bases from J; junction bases left unmatched: 5. DNA for the CDR3: TGTGCCAGCAGTTCCGGGACAGGGCTGGAAAAACTGTTTTTT. Its protein product is CASSSGTGLEKLFF.

The chain joins TRBV5-6 to TRBJ2-3; D perhaps matches TRBD2 (6 bases). Germline values: CDR1 SGHDT, CDR2 YYEEEE. V was clipped by 3 bases and J by 4 bases, with 15 bases between them. The CDR3 has 15 amino acids. In DNA form, the CDR3 reads TGTGCCAGCAGCTCCCTAGCGAGTCAGCCAGATACGCAGTATTTT. Protein sequence: CASSSLASQPDTQYF.

V usage is TRBV3-1 (or the pseudogene TRBV3-2) and J usage is TRBJ1-1, with D perhaps matching TRBD1 (5 bases). Trimming took 6 bases from V and 0 from J, leaving 11 bases between them. The CDR3 runs to 14 residues. The germline CDR1 and CDR2 sequences are LGHDT and YNNKEL (reference sequence). The CDR3 bases are TGTGCCAGCAGTCAGGACACCCTGAACACTGAAGCTTTCTTT. Amino acids: CASSQDTLNTEAFF.

V and J are TRBV13 and TRBJ2-7; weak D call: TRBD2 (6 bases). Germline assignment: CDR1 PRHDT and CDR2 FYEKMQ (reference sequence). The CDR3 has 13 amino acids. V was cut by 3 bases and J by 5 bases, with 11 bases left in between. CDR3 sequence (DNA): TGTGCCAGCAGCTTTGGAGGGTTTAACGAGCAGTACTTC. Translating gives CASSFGGFNEQYF.

CDR3 in amino acids: CASSYGRAYGYTF. CDR3 DNA sequence: TGTGCCAGCAGTTATGGCAGGGCCTATGGCTACACCTTC. The chain employs TRBV6-5 and TRBJ1-2; D may be TRBD1 (5 bases). The CDR3 totals 13 residues. V gave up 3 bases and J gave up 4 bases, with 9 bases separating them. In germline, CDR1 is MNHEY, CDR2 SVGAGI.

The rearrangement joins TRBV7-9 to TRBJ2-7, with D uncertain. The CDR3 covers 16 residues. Trimming removed 1 base from V and 2 bases from J, with 15 bases in between. Germline values: CDR1 SEHNR, CDR2 FQNEAQ (reference sequence). CDR3 amino acids: CASSLEFASRPYEQYF. The CDR3 nucleotides are TGTGCCAGCAGCTTAGAGTTCGCGAGCAGGCCCTACGAGCAGTACTTC.

The chain links TRBV5-1 to TRBJ2-2; tentative D call: TRBD2 (6 bases). The CDR3 is made up of 17 amino acids. V dropped 7 bases and J dropped 5 bases, with 24 bases sitting between them. CDR1 is SGHRS, CDR2 YFSETQ, per germline. CDR3 coding DNA: TGCGCCAGCTGTTACTCCCTCGGGGGAGTCGGTACCGGGGAGCTGTTTTTT. This translates into CASCYSLGGVGTGELFF.

The rearrangement uses TRBV10-2 and TRBJ2-1; 10 bases fit TRBD2. The V gene end was trimmed by 3 bases and the J gene end by 1 base; junction bases not matched to a gene: 0. The germline V gene encodes CDR1 WSHSY and CDR2 SAAADI. This CDR3 is built from 15 residues. The CDR3 DNA follows: TGCGCCAGCAGTGAAGCGGGAGGGTCCTACAATGAGCAGTTCTTC. It translates to CASSEAGGSYNEQFF.

This clone was observed a few times. The chain carries TRBV2 and TRBJ2-3; a possible D gene is TRBD2 (6 bases). With 5 bases removed from V and 4 bases from J, the gap between germline ends came to 7 bases. Germline values: CDR1 SNHLY, CDR2 FYNNEI. The CDR3 runs 12 residues. The CDR3 is CASSRDSDTQYF. Here the CDR3 DNA reads TGTGCCAGCAGTAGGGACTCAGATACGCAGTATTTT.

This sequence joins TRBV10-1 and TRBJ2-3, with D possibly being TRBD1 (7 bases). The CDR3 totals 18 residues. V was shortened by 0 bases and J by 0 bases, with 16 bases between the two germline ends. Germline values: CDR1 WNHNN, CDR2 SYGVQD (reference sequence). CDR3 residues: CASSESWWRDRSTDTQYF. The CDR3 region has the DNA TGCGCCAGCAGTGAGTCGTGGTGGAGGGACAGAAGCACAGATACGCAGTATTTT.

V and J are TRBV20-1 and TRBJ2-7; weak D call: TRBD1 (6 bases). The CDR3 extends over 11 amino acids. Trimming shortened V by 6 bases and J by 5 bases, and 11 bases separated the two germline ends. The V gene's germline CDR1 is DFQATT and CDR2 SNEGSKA (reference sequence). The CDR3 sequence: CSAKQGNEQYF. CDR3 nucleotides: TGCAGTGCAAAACAGGGAAACGAGCAGTACTTC.

V gene TRBV5-1 combines with J gene TRBJ1-1; D is possibly TRBD1 (6 bases). CDR1 is SGHRS, CDR2 YFSETQ, per germline. The CDR3 loop spans 15 amino acids. Trimming left V 2 bases short and J 3 bases short, with 14 bases between. The CDR3 sequence is CASSFNGGPDTEAFF. The CDR3 DNA reads as TGCGCCAGCAGCTTTAATGGGGGGCCGGACACTGAAGCTTTCTTT.

The gene calls are TRBV6-5 and TRBJ2-7; 7 bases are a match to TRBD1. The CDR3 runs 14 residues. The V gene end was trimmed by 1 base and the J gene end by 3 bases; junction bases not matched to a gene: 3. From germline, CDR1 is MNHEY and CDR2 SVGAGI. CDR3 in amino acids: CASSYYRQGYEQYF. The CDR3 DNA follows: TGTGCCAGCAGTTACTACAGACAGGGCTACGAGCAGTACTTC.

The chain recombines TRBV6-5 with TRBJ2-7; D might be TRBD1 or TRBD2, each matching 5 bases. This CDR3 is 15 amino acids long. V was cut by 4 bases and J by 1 base, with 14 bases left in between. CDR1 is MNHEY, CDR2 SVGAGI, per germline. The CDR3 region is CASSFTGTVSYEQYF. Written as DNA, the CDR3 is TGTGCCAGCAGTTTTACCGGGACGGTATCCTACGAGCAGTACTTC.

This chain joins TRBV2 and TRBJ1-1; D not resolved. This CDR3 region has 12 residues. Trimming removed 4 bases from V and 5 bases from J, with 8 bases in between. Germline V CDR1 and CDR2: SNHLY, FYNNEI. CDR3 sequence: CASSASRTEAFF. DNA of the CDR3: TGTGCCAGCAGTGCAAGTAGGACTGAAGCTTTCTTT.

This clone showed up just once. This sequence joins TRBV5-5 and TRBJ1-3; D not resolved. Trimming pared 6 bases from V and 0 bases from J, leaving 16 bases between. Germline lookup yields CDR1 SGHKS and CDR2 YYEKEE (reference sequence). There are 16 residues in the CDR3. The CDR3 loop reads CASTLRTLVSGNTIYF. CDR3 nucleotides: TGTGCCAGCACCTTACGGACGCTCGTCTCTGGAAACACCATATATTTT.

The genes are TRBV5-1 and TRBJ1-4; a weak D match, TRBD1 (6 bases). The CDR3 covers 16 residues. V was trimmed by 2 bases and J by 3 bases, leaving 14 bases between them. Germline CDR1 and CDR2: SGHRS and YFSETQ. This CDR3 is CASSFGTIGPNEKLFF. The CDR3 DNA reads TGCGCCAGCAGCTTCGGGACAATAGGACCTAATGAAAAACTGTTTTTT.

This rearrangement joins TRBV20-1 to TRBJ2-1; D gene ambiguous. CDR1 and CDR2 from the germline V gene are DFQATT and SNEGSKA (reference sequence). The CDR3 contains 11 residues. V lost 6 bases, J lost 9 bases, and 12 bases lay in between. The CDR3 bases are TGCAGTGCGGAAAGGAGTCGTGAGCAGTTCTTC. Its protein is CSAERSREQFF.

This clone occurred once. The chain is built from TRBV29-1 and TRBJ2-7; TRBD1 agrees at 7 bases. J was trimmed by 5 bases and V by 7 bases; bases with no gene match: 8. This CDR3 has 12 residues. Germline V gene sequence: CDR1 SQVTM, CDR2 ANQGSEA. CDR3 amino acids: CSADSGTDEQYF. The CDR3 nucleotides read TGCAGCGCTGATTCCGGGACAGACGAGCAGTACTTC.

The chain carries TRBV5-1 and TRBJ1-1; possibly TRBD1 for D (6 bases). Looked up from germline, CDR1 is SGHRS and CDR2 is YFSETQ. This CDR3 is built from 15 residues. V dropped 1 base and J dropped 2 bases, with 12 bases sitting between them. The CDR3 DNA reads TGCGCCAGCAGCTTGACAGGGAAAATTAACACTGAAGCTTTCTTT. This translates into CASSLTGKINTEAFF.

The chain combines TRBV18 with TRBJ1-2; perhaps TRBD1 as D (5 bases). The CDR3 covers 16 residues. CDR1 and CDR2 (germline): KGHSH, LQKENI. V was pared by 0 bases and J by 4 bases, with 15 bases between. This chain's CDR3 is CASSPPHTRVGYGYTF. The CDR3 bases are TGTGCCAGCTCACCACCGCATACCAGGGTGGGCTATGGCTACACCTTC.

This clone occurred a few times. The V call is TRBV2, the J call TRBJ1-2; 8 bases fit TRBD1. The germline gives CDR1 SNHLY, CDR2 FYNNEI. The CDR3 length is 14 residues. V trimming: 2 bases; J trimming: 4 bases; junction bases outside the gene matches: 3. In DNA, the CDR3 is TGTGCCAGCAGTGAATCCAGGGGGCTCTATGGCTACACCTTC. This translates into CASSESRGLYGYTF. Full variable domain (missing parts from reference TRBV2 and TRBJ1-2): EPEVTQTPSHQVTQMGQEVILRCVPISNHLYFYWYRQILGQKVEFLVSFYNNEISEKSEIFDDQFSVERPDGSNFTLKIRSTKLEDSAMYFCASSESRGLYGYTFGSGTRLTVV.

The V gene is TRBV24-1, the J gene TRBJ2-2; 8 bases match TRBD1. The V gene end was trimmed by 0 bases and the J gene end by 1 base; junction bases not matched to a gene: 6. This CDR3 spans 18 amino acids. Germline V lookup: CDR1 KGHDR, CDR2 SFDVKD. CDR3 region: CATSDLGQGAGNTGELFF. The CDR3 region has the DNA TGTGCCACCAGTGATTTGGGGCAGGGGGCAGGGAACACCGGGGAGCTGTTTTTT.

The rearrangement joins TRBV18 to TRBJ1-2, with 7 bases identical to TRBD1. Losses at the gene ends were 5 bases for V and 7 bases for J; bases not matched to a gene: 10. The CDR3 spans 14 residues. Germline V gene data show CDR1 as KGHSH and CDR2 as LQKENI. The CDR3 spells CASSTGQLDAGYTF. As DNA, the CDR3 is TGTGCCAGCTCAACGGGACAGTTGGATGCTGGCTACACCTTC.